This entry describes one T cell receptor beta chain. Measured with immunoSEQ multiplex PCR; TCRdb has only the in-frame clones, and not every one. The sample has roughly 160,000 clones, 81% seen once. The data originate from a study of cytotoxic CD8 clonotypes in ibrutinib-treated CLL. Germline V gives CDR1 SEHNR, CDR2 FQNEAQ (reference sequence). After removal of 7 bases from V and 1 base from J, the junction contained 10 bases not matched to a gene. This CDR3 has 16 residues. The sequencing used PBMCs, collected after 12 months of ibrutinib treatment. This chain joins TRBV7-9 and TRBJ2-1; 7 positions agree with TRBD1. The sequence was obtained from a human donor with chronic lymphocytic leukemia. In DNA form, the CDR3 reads TGTGCCAGCACCTCTTACAGGGGCAGGTCCTACAATGAGCAGTTCTTC. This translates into CASTSYRGRSYNEQFF.